These T cell receptor beta chains were read from a single sample in a study of cytomegalovirus exposure and HLA in healthy donors. Produced via immunoSEQ multiplex PCR; TCRdb's table is partial and in-frame only. The table shows around 130,000 clones, with under 70% occurring only once. Sequenced sample: PBMCs. These receptors all stem from a woman aged 60-75 years in good health and CMV-seronegative. CDR3s include the opening cysteine and the closing phenylalanine or tryptophan. The order of the fields is D gene, clone size, V gene, CDR3 length, J gene, CDR3 protein, CDR3 DNA. A D gene is named only where the DNA matches it firmly. Clone size is stated in some rows and not others, as once, few, many or a class when expanded.

TRBD1	NA	TRBV7-2	12	TRBJ2-7	CASSPQGNEQYF	TGTGCCAGCAGCCCACAGGGGAACGAGCAGTACTTC
NA	few	TRBV9	13	TRBJ1-1	CASRRSGYTEAFF	TGTGCCAGCAGAAGGTCAGGGTACACTGAAGCTTTCTTT
TRBD1	NA	TRBV7-9	17	TRBJ2-1	CASSDRTTGLGVNEQFF	TGTGCCAGCAGCGACCGAACGACAGGGCTAGGAGTTAATGAGCAGTTCTTC
TRBD2	NA	TRBV6-1	15	TRBJ2-3	CASSPTSGGPNTQYF	TGTGCCAGCAGTCCCACTAGCGGGGGCCCGAATACGCAGTATTTT
TRBD2	NA	TRBV9	15	TRBJ2-1	CASSPLAGGYNEQFF	TGTGCCAGCAGCCCCCTAGCGGGGGGGTACAATGAGCAGTTCTTC
NA	NA	TRBV5-1	14	TRBJ2-2	CASSVQGFGGELFF	TGCGCCAGCAGTGTCCAGGGATTCGGCGGGGAGCTGTTTTTT
NA	NA	TRBV6-1	17	TRBJ1-3	CASSEQGRLLGGNTIYF	TGTGCCAGCAGTGAACAGGGAAGACTCCTCGGGGGAAACACCATATATTTT
NA	NA	TRBV28	14	TRBJ2-1	CASIVDTVHNEQFF	TGTGCCAGCATAGTGGACACGGTACACAATGAGCAGTTCTTC
TRBD1	NA	TRBV5-1	15	TRBJ2-5	CASSLGDRGSETQYF	TGCGCCAGCAGCTTGGGGGACAGGGGCTCGGAGACCCAGTACTTC
NA	NA	TRBV7-6	16	TRBJ2-1	CASSLTAGGAYNEQFF	TGTGCCAGCAGCTTAACGGCGGGTGGGGCCTACAATGAGCAGTTCTTC
NA	NA	TRBV7-2	15	TRBJ1-3	CASSLAGHPGNTIYF	TGTGCCAGCAGCTTGGCGGGGCACCCTGGAAACACCATATATTTT
TRBD2	few	TRBV7-3	13	TRBJ2-7	CASSPTSGYEQYF	TGTGCCAGCAGCCCCACTAGCGGCTACGAGCAGTACTTC
NA	NA	TRBV28	15	TRBJ1-1	CASSWTWGRATEAFF	TGTGCCAGCAGTTGGACATGGGGCAGGGCTACTGAAGCTTTCTTT
NA	NA	TRBV19	12	TRBJ1-2	CASSQTGYGYTF	TGTGCCAGTAGTCAAACAGGCTATGGCTACACCTTC
TRBD1	once	TRBV25-1	15	TRBJ1-4	CASSESHRGIEKLFF	TGTGCCAGCAGTGAATCCCACAGGGGGATCGAAAAACTGTTTTTT
NA	NA	TRBV27	16	TRBJ1-2	CASSLSKRGIPYGYTF	TGTGCCAGCAGTTTATCGAAGCGCGGGATCCCCTATGGCTACACCTTC
TRBD1	NA	TRBV4-2	17	TRBJ2-7	CASSRGAGTGVSYEQYF	TGTGCCAGCAGCCGAGGCGCCGGGACAGGGGTCTCCTACGAGCAGTACTTC
TRBD2	NA	TRBV6-5	16	TRBJ2-7	CVSSYAGTSATYEQYF	TGTGTCAGCAGTTACGCCGGGACTAGCGCTACCTACGAGCAGTACTTC
TRBD2	few	TRBV28	12	TRBJ2-7	CASTSAGVEQYF	TGTGCCAGCACCTCGGCGGGGGTAGAGCAGTACTTC
NA	once	TRBV10-3	15	TRBJ1-6	CAITAGPNYNSPLHF	TGTGCCATCACTGCAGGGCCCAACTATAATTCACCCCTCCACTTT
NA	few	TRBV6-5	13	TRBJ1-2	CASRSTVSHGYTF	TGTGCCAGCAGGTCGACAGTATCCCATGGCTACACCTTC
NA	NA	TRBV5-4	16	TRBJ1-2	CASSLGVVTAGYGYTF	TGTGCCAGCAGCTTGGGGGTTGTGACAGCCGGCTATGGCTACACCTTC
TRBD2	once	TRBV30	17	TRBJ2-7	CAWGDRVAGGAPYEQYF	TGTGCCTGGGGGGACCGGGTAGCGGGAGGGGCGCCCTACGAGCAGTACTTC
TRBD2	NA	TRBV6-4	14	TRBJ2-3	CASRERGGTDTQYF	TGTGCCAGCAGGGAGCGGGGGGGCACAGATACGCAGTATTTT
NA	NA	TRBV2	14	TRBJ1-2	CASSEQGKYYGYTF	TGTGCCAGCAGTGAACAGGGGAAATACTATGGCTACACCTTC
TRBD2	few	TRBV11-2	19	TRBJ2-3	CASSLSYSGRRGSTDTQYF	TGTGCCAGCAGCTTATCTTATAGCGGGAGGCGGGGAAGCACAGATACGCAGTATTTT
TRBD1	NA	TRBV27	15	TRBJ1-4	CASSFGTGLNEKLFF	TGTGCCAGCAGTTTTGGGACAGGCCTTAATGAAAAACTGTTTTTT
NA	once	TRBV6-5	14	TRBJ2-4	CASAPRVSKNIQYF	TGTGCCAGCGCCCCTCGGGTCTCCAAAAACATTCAGTACTTC
TRBD2	once	TRBV10-3	14	TRBJ2-7	CAIRSSGGANEQYF	TGTGCCATCAGGAGTAGCGGGGGGGCCAACGAGCAGTACTTC
TRBD1	NA	TRBV28	15	TRBJ1-5	CASSRTGARNQPQHF	TGTGCCAGCAGTCGCACAGGGGCGCGCAATCAGCCCCAGCATTTT
TRBD2	few	TRBV5-8	14	TRBJ2-5	CASSLWGGQETQYF	TGTGCCAGCAGCTTGTGGGGGGGTCAAGAGACCCAGTACTTC
NA	NA	TRBV28	13	TRBJ1-2	CASSPPGSYGYTF	TGTGCCAGCAGTCCCCCAGGTTCCTATGGCTACACCTTC
NA	once	TRBV6-4	13	TRBJ2-1	CASSSLRGNEQFF	TGTGCCAGCAGTTCCCTACGGGGCAATGAGCAGTTCTTC
TRBD2	NA	TRBV10-3	17	TRBJ2-7	CAISESTLAGAGYEQYF	TGTGCCATCAGTGAGTCTACTTTAGCGGGAGCCGGGTACGAGCAGTACTTC
TRBD1	NA	TRBV19	14	TRBJ2-2	CASSLTGGTGELFF	TGTGCCAGTAGCTTGACAGGGGGGACCGGGGAGCTGTTTTTT
TRBD2	NA	TRBV7-3	16	TRBJ2-1	CASSSLAGGTYNEQFF	TGTGCCAGCAGCTCTCTAGCGGGGGGGACCTACAATGAGCAGTTCTTC
TRBD2	NA	TRBV6-4	15	TRBJ2-1	CASSPREVLRNEQFF	TGTGCCAGCAGCCCACGGGAGGTCCTTCGCAATGAGCAGTTCTTC